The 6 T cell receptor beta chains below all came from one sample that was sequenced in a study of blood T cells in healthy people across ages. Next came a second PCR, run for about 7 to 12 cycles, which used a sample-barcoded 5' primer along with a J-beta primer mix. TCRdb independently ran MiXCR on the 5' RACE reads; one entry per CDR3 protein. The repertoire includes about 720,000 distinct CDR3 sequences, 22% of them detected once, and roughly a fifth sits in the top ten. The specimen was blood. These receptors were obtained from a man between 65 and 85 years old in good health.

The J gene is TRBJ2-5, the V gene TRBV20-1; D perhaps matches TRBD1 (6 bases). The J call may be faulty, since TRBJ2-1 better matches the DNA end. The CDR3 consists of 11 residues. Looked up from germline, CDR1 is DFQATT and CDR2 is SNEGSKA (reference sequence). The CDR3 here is CSAHRDNEQFF. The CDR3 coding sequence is TGCAGTGCTCACAGGGACAATGAGCAGTTCTTC.

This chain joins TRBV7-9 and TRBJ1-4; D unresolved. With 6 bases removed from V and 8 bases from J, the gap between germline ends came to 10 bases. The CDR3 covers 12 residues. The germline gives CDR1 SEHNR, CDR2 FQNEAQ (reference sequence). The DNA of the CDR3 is TGTGCCAGCAGTTACGATTGGGAAAAACTGTTTTTT. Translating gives CASSYDWEKLFF.

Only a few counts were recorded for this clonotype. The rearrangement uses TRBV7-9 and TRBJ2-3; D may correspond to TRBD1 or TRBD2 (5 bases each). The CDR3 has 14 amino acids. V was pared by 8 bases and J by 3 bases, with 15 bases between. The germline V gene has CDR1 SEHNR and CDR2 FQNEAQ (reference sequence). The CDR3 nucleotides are TGTGCCAGCGCTATTGGTGGGGGTACAGATACGCAGTATTTT. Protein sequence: CASAIGGGTDTQYF.

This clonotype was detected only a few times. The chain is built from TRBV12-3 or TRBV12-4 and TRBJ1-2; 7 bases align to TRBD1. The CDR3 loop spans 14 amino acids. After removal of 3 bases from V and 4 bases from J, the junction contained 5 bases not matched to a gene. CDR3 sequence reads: CASSLGQTLYGYTF. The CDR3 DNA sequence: TGTGCCAGCAGTTTGGGACAGACGCTCTATGGCTACACCTTC.

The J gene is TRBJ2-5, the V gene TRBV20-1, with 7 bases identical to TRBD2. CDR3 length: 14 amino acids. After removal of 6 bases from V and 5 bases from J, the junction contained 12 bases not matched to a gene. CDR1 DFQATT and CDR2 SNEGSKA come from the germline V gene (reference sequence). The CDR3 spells CSALKPSGLETQYF. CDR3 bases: TGCAGTGCGTTGAAACCTAGCGGTCTTGAGACCCAGTACTTC.

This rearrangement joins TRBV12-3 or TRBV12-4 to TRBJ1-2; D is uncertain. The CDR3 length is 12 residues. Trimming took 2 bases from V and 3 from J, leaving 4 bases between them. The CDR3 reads CASSLSDYGYTF. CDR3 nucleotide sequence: TGTGCCAGCAGTTTATCGGACTATGGCTACACCTTC.